Each of the 3 T cell receptor beta chains below was sequenced from the same sample in a study of blood T cells in healthy people across ages. Primed by a sample-barcoded 5' primer and a J-beta primer mix, a second PCR proceeded for about 7 to 12 cycles. MiXCR, run by TCRdb on the 5' RACE reads, gives a single entry per CDR3 protein. The data show more than 650,000 distinct CDR3 sequences, 25% to 30% seen once. Separately, the same data were catalogued under a study of T cells of mothers and their children.

Material for sequencing was blood. The receptors here all came from a boy aged 5-17 years in good health.

This sequence joins TRBV3-1 and TRBJ1-2, with 7 nucleotides matching TRBD1. Looked up from germline, CDR1 is LGHDT and CDR2 is YNNKEL (reference sequence). The CDR3 length is 15 residues. The V and J ends lost 1 base and 3 bases, in that order; junction bases with no gene match: 5. Here the CDR3 reads CASSQVRGHDYGYTF. The CDR3 DNA reads as TGTGCCAGCAGCCAAGTTAGGGGGCATGACTATGGCTACACCTTC. The full variable domain, completed using reference TRBV3-1 and TRBJ1-2, is DTAVSQTPKYLVTQMGNDKSIKCEQNLGHDTMYWYKQDSKKFLKIMFSYNNKELIINETVPNRFSPKSPDKAHLNLHINSLELGDSAVYFCASSQVRGHDYGYTFGSGTRLTVV.

This clonotype has just a few counts. V and J are TRBV10-2 and TRBJ1-4; D possibly corresponds to TRBD1 (5 bases). V gave up 2 bases and J gave up 7 bases, with 8 bases separating them. CDR3 size: 13 residues. Germline CDR1 is WSHSY and CDR2 is SAAADI. This CDR3 is CASSEGAFEKLFF. CDR3 DNA: TGCGCCAGCAGTGAGGGGGCATTTGAAAAACTGTTTTTT.

The V call is TRBV3-1, the J call TRBJ1-5; no definite D call. Germline V gene data show CDR1 as LGHDT and CDR2 as YNNKEL (reference sequence). This CDR3 is built from 13 residues. V was pared by 6 bases and J by 10 bases, with 16 bases between. CDR3 bases: TGTGCCAGCAGTTATATCCGGGATTCCCCCCAGCATTTT. Translation: CASSYIRDSPQHF.